A single sample gave rise to the 5 T cell receptor beta chains below, sequenced in a study of T cell responses to AZD1222 COVID-19 vaccine. Generated by immunoSEQ multiplex PCR, the TCRdb table keeps only in-frame clones and is missing some. The sample consists of more than 95,000 clones, 90% of them appearing once. This material consisted of peripheral blood, taken on day 0 of AZD1222 vaccination. The receptors were gathered from an adult in good health.

V and J are TRBV2 and TRBJ2-2, with a weak D call TRBD1 (6 bases). This CDR3 has 13 residues. Trimming shortened V by 10 bases and J by 6 bases, and 15 bases separated the two germline ends. Germline lookup yields CDR1 SNHLY and CDR2 FYNNEI. CDR3 region: CATSDRGAGELFF. As DNA, the CDR3 is TGTGCCACCTCGGACAGAGGGGCCGGGGAGCTGTTTTTT. Full variable domain (missing parts from reference TRBV2 and TRBJ2-2): EPEVTQTPSHQVTQMGQEVILRCVPISNHLYFYWYRQILGQKVEFLVSFYNNEISEKSEIFDDQFSVERPDGSNFTLKIRSTKLEDSAMYFCATSDRGAGELFFGEGSRLTVL.

This clone was detected once. The chain links TRBV9 to TRBJ1-4; weak D call: TRBD1 (5 bases). Germline loops: CDR1 SGDLS, CDR2 YYNGEE. V was trimmed by 2 bases and J by 5 bases, leaving 10 bases between them. CDR3 size: 14 residues. This CDR3 reads CASSVGTSNEKLFF. As DNA, the CDR3 is TGTGCCAGCAGCGTCGGGACCTCGAATGAAAAACTGTTTTTT.

This clone was detected a few times. This chain links TRBV5-1 with TRBJ1-3; the D is unclear. CDR3 length equals 16 residues. Germline V CDR1 and CDR2: SGHRS, YFSETQ. Trimming cost V 3 bases and J 1 base, with 14 bases left between them. CDR3 DNA: TGCGCCAGCAGCTCGGGGTATGGAGAATCTGGAAACACCATATATTTT. Its protein is CASSSGYGESGNTIYF. The complete variable domain, with remaining parts taken from reference TRBV5-1 and TRBJ1-3, reads KAGVTQTPRYLIKTRGQQVTLSCSPISGHRSVSWYQQTPGQGLQFLFEYFSETQRNKGNFPGRFSGRQFSNSRSEMNVSTLELGDSALYLCASSSGYGESGNTIYFGEGSWLTVV.

This clone was found once. The chain couples TRBV9 to TRBJ2-2, with 12 bases aligning to TRBD2. The trim removed 0 bases at V and 5 bases at J, leaving 2 bases unmatched. In germline, CDR1 is SGDLS, CDR2 YYNGEE. The CDR3 runs 16 residues. The DNA for the CDR3 is TGTGCCAGCAGCGTAGCCGGGACTAGCGGGACCGGGGAGCTGTTTTTT. It codes for CASSVAGTSGTGELFF.

The rearrangement joins TRBV19 to TRBJ1-5, with D tentatively TRBD1 (5 bases). Germline V gene sequence: CDR1 LNHDA, CDR2 SQIVND (reference sequence). Trimming shortened V by 7 bases and J by 7 bases, and 17 bases separated the two germline ends. The CDR3 runs to 14 residues. The CDR3 reads CASTMRGLVQPQHF. CDR3 nucleotides: TGTGCCAGTACCATGAGGGGTCTGGTGCAGCCCCAGCATTTT.